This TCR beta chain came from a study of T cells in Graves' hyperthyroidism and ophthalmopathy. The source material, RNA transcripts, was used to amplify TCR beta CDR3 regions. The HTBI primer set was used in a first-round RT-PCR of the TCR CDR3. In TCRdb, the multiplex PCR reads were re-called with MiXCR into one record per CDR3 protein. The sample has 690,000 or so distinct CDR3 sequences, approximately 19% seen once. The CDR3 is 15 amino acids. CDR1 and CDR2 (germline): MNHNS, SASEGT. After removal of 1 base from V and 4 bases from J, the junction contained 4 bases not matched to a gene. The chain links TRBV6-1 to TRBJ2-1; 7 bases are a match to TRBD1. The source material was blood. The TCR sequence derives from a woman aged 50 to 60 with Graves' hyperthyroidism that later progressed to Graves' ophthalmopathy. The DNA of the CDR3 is TGTGCCAGCAGTGAAGGGGACAGCCGTTACAATGAGCAGTTCTTC. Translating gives CASSEGDSRYNEQFF.